The rows below give T cell receptor beta chains drawn from one sample of a study of identifying expanded T cells in peripheral blood. Assay: immunoSEQ multiplex PCR; the TCRdb copy retains only in-frame clones and omits some. The table includes 50,000 to 65,000 clones, around 83% detected once. Sequencing used blood. These receptors were taken from a person between 18 and 75 years old in good health. Both conserved end residues are part of each CDR3. D genes are given only for firm matches. Clone size, where shown, is once, few, many, or a class for clones that have expanded.

D gene	CDR3 length	V gene	clone size	J gene	CDR3 protein	CDR3 DNA
TRBD1	15	TRBV18	.	TRBJ2-5	CASSRNRGSTETQYF	TGTGCCAGCTCAAGGAACAGGGGATCCACGGAGACCCAGTACTTC
TRBD2	13	TRBV5-4	.	TRBJ2-5	CASSVGREETQYF	TGTGCCAGCAGCGTAGGGAGGGAGGAGACCCAGTACTTC
.	14	TRBV7-7	.	TRBJ2-5	CASSLAGNQETQYF	TGTGCCAGCAGCTTAGCGGGGAACCAAGAGACCCAGTACTTC
.	13	TRBV30	.	TRBJ2-1	CAWSVLGNVEQFF	TGTGCCTGGAGTGTATTGGGTAATGTTGAGCAGTTCTTC
.	12	TRBV30	.	TRBJ2-3	CAWRGVTNTQYF	TGTGCCTGGAGGGGGGTGACGAATACGCAGTATTTT
TRBD2	16	TRBV19	.	TRBJ2-1	CASSMGGRAFNNEQFF	TGTGCCAGTAGCATGGGGGGGAGGGCCTTTAACAATGAGCAGTTCTTC
.	15	TRBV7-2	.	TRBJ2-1	CASSLTWSFYNEQFF	TGTGCCAGCAGCTTAACCTGGTCGTTCTACAATGAGCAGTTCTTC
TRBD1	15	TRBV4-1	.	TRBJ1-1	CASSQGQGRSGEAFF	TGCGCCAGCAGCCAGGGACAGGGGAGGAGTGGTGAAGCTTTCTTT
TRBD1	17	TRBV11-1	.	TRBJ1-3	CASSFGTETTSGNTIYF	TGTGCCAGCAGCTTCGGGACAGAAACAACCTCTGGAAACACCATATATTTT
.	16	TRBV9	.	TRBJ2-3	CASSVGGQQGTDTQYF	TGTGCCAGCAGCGTAGGCGGTCAACAGGGCACAGATACGCAGTATTTT
.	14	TRBV5-6	.	TRBJ1-3	CASSLVGRGNTIYF	TGTGCCAGCAGCTTGGTAGGGCGCGGAAACACCATATATTTT
TRBD1	17	TRBV27	once	TRBJ1-2	CASRTGTGGAMASGYTF	TGTGCCAGCAGGACCGGGACAGGGGGCGCGATGGCCTCTGGCTACACCTTC
TRBD1	15	TRBV7-9	.	TRBJ2-7	CASSLNQGADYEQYF	TGTGCCAGCAGCTTAAATCAGGGGGCAGACTACGAGCAGTACTTC
TRBD1	14	TRBV6-5	.	TRBJ1-1	CASKGGQGNTEAFF	TGTGCCAGCAAAGGGGGACAGGGGAACACTGAAGCTTTCTTT
.	19	TRBV1	once	TRBJ2-5	CTSSQPSSVIAGGPKTQYF	TGCACCAGCAGCCAGCCGTCGTCGGTGATTGCGGGGGGGCCAAAGACCCAGTACTTC
TRBD1	16	TRBV14	.	TRBJ2-3	CASSQDRTGPTDTQYF	TGTGCCAGCAGCCAAGATCGGACAGGGCCCACAGATACGCAGTATTTT
.	16	TRBV18	.	TRBJ2-2	CASSPPGGLNTGELFF	TGTGCCAGCTCACCACCCGGAGGGCTGAACACCGGGGAGCTGTTTTTT
.	18	TRBV11-3	.	TRBJ2-4	CASSSLDRWSAAKNIQYF	TGTGCCAGCAGCTCCTTAGATCGGTGGTCGGCCGCCAAAAACATTCAGTACTTC
TRBD2	14	TRBV28	once	TRBJ2-3	CASRTSGGESTQYF	TGTGCCAGCAGGACTAGCGGGGGGGAAAGTACGCAGTATTTT
.	14	TRBV5-4	.	TRBJ2-7	CASSLRDQGYEQYF	TGTGCCAGCAGTTTGCGGGACCAGGGGTACGAGCAGTACTTC
TRBD1	15	TRBV6-1	.	TRBJ1-1	CASSESGTGVTEAFF	TGTGCCAGCAGTGAATCCGGGACAGGGGTTACTGAAGCTTTCTTT
TRBD2	14	TRBV2	.	TRBJ2-2	CASRSGVNTGELFF	TGTGCCAGCAGGAGCGGGGTAAACACCGGGGAGCTGTTTTTT
.	13	TRBV2	.	TRBJ2-7	CATRTVGLYEQYF	TGTGCCACGCGGACGGTAGGATTATACGAGCAGTACTTC
TRBD1	15	TRBV6-1	.	TRBJ1-1	CASSPHRQGGTEAFF	TGTGCCAGCAGTCCCCATAGACAGGGGGGCACTGAAGCTTTCTTT
.	12	TRBV6-5	.	TRBJ1-6	CASGLRNSPLHF	TGTGCCAGCGGTTTAAGAAATTCACCCCTCCACTTT
.	12	TRBV29-1	once	TRBJ2-3	CSVEVGTDTQYF	TGCAGCGTTGAGGTGGGCACAGATACGCAGTATTTT
.	12	TRBV7-3	.	TRBJ2-2	CASSSYTGELFF	TGTGCCAGCAGCTCCTACACCGGGGAGCTGTTTTTT
TRBD2	14	TRBV10-2	once	TRBJ2-7	CASSEGLASYEQYF	TGCGCCAGCAGTGAGGGACTAGCGTCCTACGAGCAGTACTTC
.	19	TRBV28	.	TRBJ1-5	CASSLSEGLGSLADQPQHF	TGTGCCAGCAGTTTATCAGAGGGGTTAGGGTCTTTGGCGGATCAGCCCCAGCATTTT
.	13	TRBV7-2	few	TRBJ1-6	CASSFQGNSPLHF	TGTGCCAGCAGCTTTCAGGGTAATTCACCCCTCCACTTT
.	12	TRBV2	.	TRBJ1-2	CASKRQPYGYTF	TGTGCCAGCAAGAGGCAGCCCTATGGCTACACCTTC
.	14	TRBV6-5	.	TRBJ2-5	CASSYSRESETQYF	TGTGCCAGCAGTTACTCGAGAGAATCAGAGACCCAGTACTTC
TRBD2	16	TRBV7-2	once	TRBJ2-7	CASSLEGTSGGYEQYF	TGTGCCAGCAGCTTAGAGGGTACTAGCGGAGGCTACGAGCAGTACTTC
.	16	TRBV7-8	.	TRBJ2-1	CASSSLGGGRHNEQFF	TGTGCCAGCAGCTCCCTTGGAGGGGGACGTCACAATGAGCAGTTCTTC
TRBD2	14	TRBV10-1	once	TRBJ2-3	CASRAGGPRDTQYF	TGCGCCAGCAGAGCGGGGGGGCCGCGAGATACGCAGTATTTT
.	14	TRBV5-6	.	TRBJ1-5	CASSLAMKNQPQHF	TGTGCCAGCAGCTTGGCCATGAAGAATCAGCCCCAGCATTTT
.	12	TRBV7-2	.	TRBJ1-3	CASRPTGNTIYF	TGTGCCAGCAGACCTACTGGAAACACCATATATTTT
.	14	TRBV9	.	TRBJ2-3	CASSTGASGDTQYF	TGTGCCAGCAGCACAGGCGCCTCCGGAGATACGCAGTATTTT
TRBD1	15	TRBV7-9	.	TRBJ1-2	CASSLSPGGEYGYTF	TGTGCCAGCAGCTTATCCCCAGGGGGCGAGTATGGCTACACCTTC
TRBD1	14	TRBV5-4	.	TRBJ1-2	CASSLRSVQGGYTF	TGTGCCAGCAGCTTGCGGTCCGTACAGGGGGGCTACACCTTC
.	14	TRBV27	few	TRBJ1-2	CASSHNRVNYGYTF	TGTGCCAGCAGTCACAATAGGGTTAACTATGGCTACACCTTC
.	15	TRBV19	.	TRBJ1-5	CASSRGGGGNQPQHF	TGTGCCAGTAGTCGCGGCGGGGGGGGCAATCAGCCCCAGCATTTT
.	15	TRBV14	few	TRBJ2-4	CASSQDTGHLNIQYF	TGTGCCAGCAGCCAAGATACCGGCCACCTAAACATTCAGTACTTC